The sequence of this T cell receptor (beta chain) was determined in a study of immune evolution from preneoplasia to lung adenocarcinoma. Between the mid-2010s and the late 2010s, patients underwent resection in Japan or China. Histologic diagnosis was independently verified by two lung pathologists. Regarding the study as a whole: Normal lung had highest clonality; later lesions appeared denser, more diverse. Top clone frequencies peaked in normal lung, apparently declining through invasive adenocarcinoma.

In the case of this clone: What it recognizes is unknown.

Method: immunoSEQ multiplex PCR; TCRdb's copy keeps in-frame clones and lacks some. The sample shows 4,500 to 5,500 clones, roughly 80% of them seen only once. CDR1 and CDR2 from the germline V gene are WSHSY and SAAADI. The junction had 4 bases not matched to a gene; V was cut back by 10 bases and J by 2 bases. There are 13 residues in the CDR3. The sequencing sample was made of FFPE adjacent normal lung tissue. The clonotype was recovered from an older donor with lung adenocarcinoma. The V call is TRBV10-2, the J call TRBJ2-2; 7 nucleotides align to TRBD2. The CDR3 loop reads CATREGNTGELFF. The CDR3 DNA reads TGCGCCACCAGGGAGGGAAACACCGGGGAGCTGTTTTTT.